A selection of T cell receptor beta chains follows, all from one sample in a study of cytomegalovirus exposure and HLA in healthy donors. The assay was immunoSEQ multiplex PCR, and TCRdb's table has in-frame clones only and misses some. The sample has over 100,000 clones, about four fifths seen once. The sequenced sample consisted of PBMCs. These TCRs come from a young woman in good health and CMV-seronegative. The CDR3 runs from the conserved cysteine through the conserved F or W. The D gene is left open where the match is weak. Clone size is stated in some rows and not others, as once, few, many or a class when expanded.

TGTGCCAGCAGCTTAGTGGGGGGGCCGAACTATGGCTACACCTTC,CASSLVGGPNYGYTF,.,.,TRBV7-9,TRBJ1-2
TGTGCCAGCAGTAGAGGGGGGGGTGAAGCTTTCTTT,CASSRGGGEAFF,.,once,TRBV6-6,TRBJ1-1
TGTGCCAGCAGTGAACCTCAGGTAACTGGGGCCAACGTCCTGACTTTC,CASSEPQVTGANVLTF,.,.,TRBV6-1,TRBJ2-6
TGTGCCAGCAGGACTCCTACCCGGGATACGCAGTATTTT,CASRTPTRDTQYF,.,once,TRBV7-9,TRBJ2-3
TGTGCCAGTAGTACGGACAGGCGGAACACCGGGGAGCTGTTTTTT,CASSTDRRNTGELFF,TRBD1,.,TRBV19,TRBJ2-2
TGTGCCAGCACCCGGATAGCTTTGCCTCACAATGAGCAGTTCTTC,CASTRIALPHNEQFF,.,.,TRBV25-1,TRBJ2-1
TGTGCTAGTGGTTTCCGTCGCGAGAAGGGGGGGAGAGGGGATGTTGAAGCTTTCTTT,CASGFRREKGGRGDVEAFF,.,.,TRBV12-5,TRBJ1-1
TGTGCCAGCAGCTTAGCGGGAGGGGTCACAGATACGCAGTATTTT,CASSLAGGVTDTQYF,TRBD2,.,TRBV7-6,TRBJ2-3
TGTGCCAGAATCCAGGGATTCGGGGGCTACACCTTC,CARIQGFGGYTF,.,.,TRBV2,TRBJ1-2
TGTGCCAGCAGCGGAGCCCCAGGGCCGGACACCGGGGAGCTGTTTTTT,CASSGAPGPDTGELFF,.,.,TRBV9,TRBJ2-2
TGTGCCAGCACCATTGCGGGCGCTCAGACCCCCTACGAGCAGTACTTC,CASTIAGAQTPYEQYF,.,.,TRBV28,TRBJ2-7
TGTGCCAGCAGTTACTCGATACGGGGGGATACGCAGTATTTT,CASSYSIRGDTQYF,.,.,TRBV6-5,TRBJ2-3
TGTGCCAGCAGCTCTAGCGGGAGGGCCAAAAACATTCAGTACTTC,CASSSSGRAKNIQYF,TRBD2,.,TRBV2,TRBJ2-4
TGTGCCAGCAGCTCCCCGGGAGGGGTCCCCAACACTGAAGCTTTCTTT,CASSSPGGVPNTEAFF,.,.,TRBV9,TRBJ1-1
TGTGCCAGCAGTGTTAACAGGGATACCGGGGAGCTGTTTTTT,CASSVNRDTGELFF,.,.,TRBV6-4,TRBJ2-2
TGTGCCAGCAGCTTAATAGCGGGAGGGAGCACAGATACGCAGTATTTT,CASSLIAGGSTDTQYF,TRBD2,.,TRBV11-3,TRBJ2-3
TGTGCCAGCAGCCACTTGGCAAACACCGGGGAGCTGTTTTTT,CASSHLANTGELFF,.,.,TRBV14,TRBJ2-2
TGTGCCACCAGCAGAGAAGGGGGCTACACTGAAGCTTTCTTT,CATSREGGYTEAFF,TRBD1,.,TRBV15,TRBJ1-1
TGTGCCAGCAGCTTCAGTAACTCCTACAATGAGCAGTTCTTC,CASSFSNSYNEQFF,.,.,TRBV7-9,TRBJ2-1
TGTGCCATCAGGGCGAACACTGAAGCTTTCTTT,CAIRANTEAFF,.,once,TRBV10-3,TRBJ1-1
TGTGCCACCAGCAGAGATCGTCAAGGGGCGAATGAGCAGTTCTTC,CATSRDRQGANEQFF,.,.,TRBV15,TRBJ2-1
TGTGCCAGCAGCTTGGAGGAGGGAGAAGCTTTCTTT,CASSLEEGEAFF,.,.,TRBV5-4,TRBJ1-1
TGCGCCAGCAGCTCCGACGGAGTGAACACTGAAGCTTTCTTT,CASSSDGVNTEAFF,.,.,TRBV5-1,TRBJ1-1
TGTGCCAGCAGCACAGGGGGCGCAGTCGAAAACTATGGCTACACCTTC,CASSTGGAVENYGYTF,TRBD1,.,TRBV5-4,TRBJ1-2
TGTGCCTGGAGTGTACGGGGGGGAGATACGCAGTATTTT,CAWSVRGGDTQYF,TRBD2,.,TRBV30,TRBJ2-3
TGTGCCAGCAGCTTCCCAGCGGGGGACACCGGGGAGCTGTTTTTT,CASSFPAGDTGELFF,TRBD2,.,TRBV7-2,TRBJ2-2